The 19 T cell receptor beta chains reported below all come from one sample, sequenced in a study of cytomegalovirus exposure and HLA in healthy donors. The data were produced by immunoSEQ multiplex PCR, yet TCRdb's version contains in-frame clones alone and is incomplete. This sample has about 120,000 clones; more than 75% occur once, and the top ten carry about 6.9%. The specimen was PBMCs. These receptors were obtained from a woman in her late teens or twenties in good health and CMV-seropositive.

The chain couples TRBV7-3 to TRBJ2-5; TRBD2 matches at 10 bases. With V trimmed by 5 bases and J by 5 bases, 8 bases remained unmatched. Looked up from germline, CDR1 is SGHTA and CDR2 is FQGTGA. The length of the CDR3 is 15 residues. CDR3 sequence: CASSGGLAFRETQYF. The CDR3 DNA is TGTGCCAGCAGCGGGGGACTAGCGTTCCGGGAGACCCAGTACTTC.

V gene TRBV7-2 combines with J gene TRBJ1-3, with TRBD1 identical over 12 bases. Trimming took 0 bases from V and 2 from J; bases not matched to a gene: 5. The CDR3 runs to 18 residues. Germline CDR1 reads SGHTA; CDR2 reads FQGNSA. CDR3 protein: CASSLAPGQGATGNTIYF. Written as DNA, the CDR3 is TGTGCCAGCAGCTTAGCACCGGGACAGGGGGCGACTGGAAACACCATATATTTT. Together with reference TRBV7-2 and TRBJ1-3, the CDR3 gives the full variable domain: GAGVSQSPSNKVTEKGKDVELRCDPISGHTALYWYRQSLGQGLEFLIYFQGNSAPDKSGLPSDRFSAERTGGSVSTLTIQRTQQEDSAVYLCASSLAPGQGATGNTIYFGEGSWLTVV.

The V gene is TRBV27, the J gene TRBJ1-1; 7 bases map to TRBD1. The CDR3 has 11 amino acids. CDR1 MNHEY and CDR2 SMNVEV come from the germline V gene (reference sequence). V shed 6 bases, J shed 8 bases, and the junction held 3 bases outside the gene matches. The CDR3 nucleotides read TGTGCCAGCAGGAACAGGGGAGAAGCTTTCTTT. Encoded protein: CASRNRGEAFF.

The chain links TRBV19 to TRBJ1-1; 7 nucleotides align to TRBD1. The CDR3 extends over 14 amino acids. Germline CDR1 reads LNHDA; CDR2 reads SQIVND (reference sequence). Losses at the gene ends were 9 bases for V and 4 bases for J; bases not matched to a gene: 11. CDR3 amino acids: CASKPFDRATEAFF. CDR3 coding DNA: TGTGCCAGCAAACCTTTCGACAGGGCCACTGAAGCTTTCTTT.

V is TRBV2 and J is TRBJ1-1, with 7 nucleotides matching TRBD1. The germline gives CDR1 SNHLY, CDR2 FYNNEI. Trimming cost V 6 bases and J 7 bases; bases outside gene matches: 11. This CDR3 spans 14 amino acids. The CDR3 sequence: CASRDPGTAFEAFF. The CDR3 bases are TGTGCCAGCAGAGACCCAGGGACAGCATTTGAAGCTTTCTTT.

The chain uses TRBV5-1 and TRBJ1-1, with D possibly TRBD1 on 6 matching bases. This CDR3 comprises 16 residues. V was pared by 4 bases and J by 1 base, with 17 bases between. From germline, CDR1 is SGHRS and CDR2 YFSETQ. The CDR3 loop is CASSREQGSRNTEAFF. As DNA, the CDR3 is TGCGCCAGCAGCCGTGAACAGGGATCAAGGAACACTGAAGCTTTCTTT.

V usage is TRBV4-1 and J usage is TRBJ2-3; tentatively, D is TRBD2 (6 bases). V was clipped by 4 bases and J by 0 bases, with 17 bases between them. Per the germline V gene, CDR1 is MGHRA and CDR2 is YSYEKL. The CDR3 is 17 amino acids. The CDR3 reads CASSRTHRTKSTDTQYF. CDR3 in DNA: TGCGCCAGCAGCCGAACTCACCGGACTAAAAGCACAGATACGCAGTATTTT.

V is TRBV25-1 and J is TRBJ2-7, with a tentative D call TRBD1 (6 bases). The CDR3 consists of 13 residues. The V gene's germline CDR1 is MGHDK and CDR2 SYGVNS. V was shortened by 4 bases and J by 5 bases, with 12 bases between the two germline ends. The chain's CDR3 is CASSGRTVNEQYF. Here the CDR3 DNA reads TGTGCCAGCAGTGGTAGGACAGTAAACGAGCAGTACTTC.

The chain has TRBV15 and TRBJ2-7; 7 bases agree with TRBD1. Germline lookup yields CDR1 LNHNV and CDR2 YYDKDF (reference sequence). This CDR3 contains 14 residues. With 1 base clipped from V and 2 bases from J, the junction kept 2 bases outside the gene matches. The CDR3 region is CATSRGQGTYEQYF. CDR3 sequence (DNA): TGTGCCACCAGCAGAGGACAGGGTACCTACGAGCAGTACTTC. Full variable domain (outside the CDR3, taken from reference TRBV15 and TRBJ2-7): DAMVIQNPRYQVTQFGKPVTLSCSQTLNHNVMYWYQQKSSQAPKLLFHYYDKDFNNEADTPDNFQSRRPNTSFCFLDIRSPGLGDTAMYLCATSRGQGTYEQYFGPGTRLTVT.

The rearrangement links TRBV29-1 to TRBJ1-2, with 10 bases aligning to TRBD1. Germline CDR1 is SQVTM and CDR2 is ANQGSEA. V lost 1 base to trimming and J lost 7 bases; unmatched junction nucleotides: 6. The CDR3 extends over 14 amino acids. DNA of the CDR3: TGCAGCGTTGAAGTCGGGACAGGGGCGAGTGGCTACACCTTC. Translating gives CSVEVGTGASGYTF.

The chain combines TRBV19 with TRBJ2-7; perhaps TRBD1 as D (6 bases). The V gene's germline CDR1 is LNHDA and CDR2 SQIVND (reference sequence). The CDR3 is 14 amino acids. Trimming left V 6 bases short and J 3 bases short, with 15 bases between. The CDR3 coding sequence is TGTGCCAGTAGCGGACAGTCGACCAACTACGAGCAGTACTTC. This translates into CASSGQSTNYEQYF.

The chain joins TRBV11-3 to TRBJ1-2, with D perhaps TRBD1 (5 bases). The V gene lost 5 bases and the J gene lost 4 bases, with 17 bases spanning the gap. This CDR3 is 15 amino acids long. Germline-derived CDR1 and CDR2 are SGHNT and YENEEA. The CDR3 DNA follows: TGTGCCAGCAGCCCGCGGCAGGGCGTAATCTATGGCTACACCTTC. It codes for CASSPRQGVIYGYTF. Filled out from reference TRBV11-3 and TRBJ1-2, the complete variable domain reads EAGVVQSPRYKIIEKKQPVAFWCNPISGHNTLYWYLQNLGQGPELLIRYENEEAVDDSQLPKDRFSAERLKGVDSTLKIQPAELGDSAVYLCASSPRQGVIYGYTFGSGTRLTVV.

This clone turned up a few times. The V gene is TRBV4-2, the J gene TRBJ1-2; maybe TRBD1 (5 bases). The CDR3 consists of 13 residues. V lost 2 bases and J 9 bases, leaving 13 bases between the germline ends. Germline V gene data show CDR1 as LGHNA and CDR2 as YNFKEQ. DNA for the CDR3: TGTGCCAGCAGCCAAATTGCCGGGGGGAGCTACACCTTC. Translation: CASSQIAGGSYTF.

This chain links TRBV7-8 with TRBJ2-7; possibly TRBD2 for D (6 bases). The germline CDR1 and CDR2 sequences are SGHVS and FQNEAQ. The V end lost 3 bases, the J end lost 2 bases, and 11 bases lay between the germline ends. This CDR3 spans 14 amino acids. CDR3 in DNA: TGTGCCAGCAGCTTGGAGCGGGCTGCCTACGAGCAGTACTTC. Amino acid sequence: CASSLERAAYEQYF.

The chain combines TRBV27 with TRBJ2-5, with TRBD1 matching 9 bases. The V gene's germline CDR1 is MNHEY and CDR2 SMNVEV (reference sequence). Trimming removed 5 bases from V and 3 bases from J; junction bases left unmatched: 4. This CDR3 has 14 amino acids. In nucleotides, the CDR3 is TGTGCCAGCAGTCCGCGGGACAGGGAAGAGACCCAGTACTTC. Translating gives CASSPRDREETQYF.

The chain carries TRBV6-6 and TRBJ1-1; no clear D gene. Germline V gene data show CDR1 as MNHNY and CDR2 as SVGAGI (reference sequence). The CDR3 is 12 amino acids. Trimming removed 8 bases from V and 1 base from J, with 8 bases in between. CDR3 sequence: CASGGANTEAFF. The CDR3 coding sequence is TGTGCCAGCGGTGGAGCGAACACTGAAGCTTTCTTT.

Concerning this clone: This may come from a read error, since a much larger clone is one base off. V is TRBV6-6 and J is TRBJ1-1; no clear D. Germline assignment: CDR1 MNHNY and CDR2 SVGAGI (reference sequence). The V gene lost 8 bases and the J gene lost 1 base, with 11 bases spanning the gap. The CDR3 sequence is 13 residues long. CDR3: CASGDGQNTEAFF. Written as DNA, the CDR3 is TGTGCCAGCGGCGATGGGCAGAACACTGAAGCTTTCTTT.

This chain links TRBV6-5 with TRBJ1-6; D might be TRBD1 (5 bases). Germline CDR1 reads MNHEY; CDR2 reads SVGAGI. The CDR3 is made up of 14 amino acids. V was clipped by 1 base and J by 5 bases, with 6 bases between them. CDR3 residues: CASSYWGDNSPLHF. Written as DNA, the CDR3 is TGTGCCAGCAGTTACTGGGGGGATAATTCACCCCTCCACTTT.

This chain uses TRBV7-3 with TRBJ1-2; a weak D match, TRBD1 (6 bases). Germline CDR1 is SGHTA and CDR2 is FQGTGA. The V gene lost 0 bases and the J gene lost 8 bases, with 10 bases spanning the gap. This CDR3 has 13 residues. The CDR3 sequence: CASSLTGGSGYTF. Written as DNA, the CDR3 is TGTGCCAGCAGCTTAACAGGGGGATCAGGCTACACCTTC.